These T cell receptor beta chains were read from a single sample in a study of T cells after yellow fever vaccination. MiXCR, run by TCRdb on the 5' RACE reads, gives a single entry per CDR3 protein. The repertoire includes around 590,000 distinct CDR3 sequences, more than 9% of them detected once, and about 15% sits in the top ten. Sequenced here: PBMCs, sampled on the day of the yellow fever booster vaccination. Every receptor here comes from a man between 25 and 39 years old who received the YFV17D yellow fever vaccine. Each CDR3 is given with its conserved first and last residue. Each record gives: CDR3 DNA, CDR3 protein, D gene, CDR3 length, clone size, V gene, J gene. D genes are given only for firm matches. Clone size appears in some rows only: once, few, many, or a class for an expanded clone.

cdr3_nt: TGCGCCAGCAGCTTGGGATCGGGGGGCGAGGCGTTCTTC
cdr3_aa: CASSLGSGGEAFF
d_call: NA
cdr3_length: 13
clone_size: many
v_call: TRBV5-1
j_call: TRBJ2-1

cdr3_nt: TGTGCCAGCAGTATGGCGGGGAATGCCTATAATTCACCCCTCCACTTT
cdr3_aa: CASSMAGNAYNSPLHF
d_call: NA
cdr3_length: 16
clone_size: NA
v_call: TRBV5-4
j_call: TRBJ1-6

cdr3_nt: TGTGCCACCAGCAGGGACGCTAGATACGACAATGAGCAGTTCTTC
cdr3_aa: CATSRDARYDNEQFF
d_call: NA
cdr3_length: 15
clone_size: few
v_call: TRBV15
j_call: TRBJ2-1

cdr3_nt: TGTGCCAGCAGCGCAGGACAGGGAGGTCTCAACGAGCAGTACTTC
cdr3_aa: CASSAGQGGLNEQYF
d_call: TRBD1
cdr3_length: 15
clone_size: many
v_call: TRBV9
j_call: TRBJ2-7

cdr3_nt: TGCGCCAGCCGCACCGGGACAGGGTCCGTCACCGGGGAGCTGTTTTTT
cdr3_aa: CASRTGTGSVTGELFF
d_call: TRBD1
cdr3_length: 16
clone_size: few
v_call: TRBV5-1
j_call: TRBJ2-2

cdr3_nt: TGCAGTGCTAGAGCCACCGGGGAGACCCAGTACTTC
cdr3_aa: CSARATGETQYF
d_call: NA
cdr3_length: 12
clone_size: NA
v_call: TRBV20-1
j_call: TRBJ2-5

cdr3_nt: TGTGCCAGTACCAGGGACAAGAACACTGAAGCTTTCTTT
cdr3_aa: CASTRDKNTEAFF
d_call: NA
cdr3_length: 13
clone_size: NA
v_call: TRBV19
j_call: TRBJ1-1

cdr3_nt: TGTGCCAGTAGTATCGGGGGGTACCAAGAGACCCAGTACTTC
cdr3_aa: CASSIGGYQETQYF
d_call: TRBD2
cdr3_length: 14
clone_size: few
v_call: TRBV19
j_call: TRBJ2-5

cdr3_nt: TGCGCCAGCAGCTTGAGTAGCGAAAACACCGGGGAGCTGTTTTTT
cdr3_aa: CASSLSSENTGELFF
d_call: NA
cdr3_length: 15
clone_size: few
v_call: TRBV5-1
j_call: TRBJ2-2

cdr3_nt: TGCGCCAGCAGTGAGTTCCAAGACAATCAGCCCCAGCATTTT
cdr3_aa: CASSEFQDNQPQHF
d_call: NA
cdr3_length: 14
clone_size: NA
v_call: TRBV10-2
j_call: TRBJ1-5

cdr3_nt: TGTGCCAGCAGCCTGACCGGGGGGCTGGCCACTGAAGCTTTCTTT
cdr3_aa: CASSLTGGLATEAFF
d_call: NA
cdr3_length: 15
clone_size: few
v_call: TRBV7-9
j_call: TRBJ1-1

cdr3_nt: TGCGCCGTACGAATCACGGAGTTCCCCACAGATACGCAGTATTTT
cdr3_aa: CAVRITEFPTDTQYF
d_call: NA
cdr3_length: 15
clone_size: few
v_call: TRBV23-1
j_call: TRBJ2-3

cdr3_nt: TGTGCCATCAGGGAAGACAGCTTATACGAGCAGTACTTC
cdr3_aa: CAIREDSLYEQYF
d_call: NA
cdr3_length: 13
clone_size: NA
v_call: TRBV10-3
j_call: TRBJ2-7

cdr3_nt: TGCGCCAGCAGCCAACAGGCTCTTACCTACAATGAGCAGTTCTTC
cdr3_aa: CASSQQALTYNEQFF
d_call: NA
cdr3_length: 15
clone_size: NA
v_call: TRBV5-1
j_call: TRBJ2-1

cdr3_nt: TGTGCCACCAGTGATTTCGGCCAGGCAGATACGCAGTATTTT
cdr3_aa: CATSDFGQADTQYF
d_call: NA
cdr3_length: 14
clone_size: many
v_call: TRBV24-1
j_call: TRBJ2-3

cdr3_nt: TGTGCCAGCAGCACGACTGGCTACGAGCAGTACTTC
cdr3_aa: CASSTTGYEQYF
d_call: NA
cdr3_length: 12
clone_size: many
v_call: TRBV7-2
j_call: TRBJ2-7

cdr3_nt: TGTGCCAGCTCAGCCTACAGCTACGAGCAGTACTTC
cdr3_aa: CASSAYSYEQYF
d_call: NA
cdr3_length: 12
clone_size: NA
v_call: TRBV18
j_call: TRBJ2-7

cdr3_nt: TGTGCCACCAGCTGGGATTCGGGAAGGAAGACCCAGTACTTC
cdr3_aa: CATSWDSGRKTQYF
d_call: NA
cdr3_length: 14
clone_size: NA
v_call: TRBV15
j_call: TRBJ2-5

cdr3_nt: TGCGCCAGTTCAGCGGGCGCCTCCTACGAGCAGTACTTC
cdr3_aa: CASSAGASYEQYF
d_call: NA
cdr3_length: 13
clone_size: few
v_call: TRBV10-1
j_call: TRBJ2-7

cdr3_nt: TGTGCCAGCAGTTACTTTGGACAGGGGGCTGGCTACACCTTC
cdr3_aa: CASSYFGQGAGYTF
d_call: TRBD1
cdr3_length: 14
clone_size: NA
v_call: TRBV6-5
j_call: TRBJ1-2

cdr3_nt: TGTGCCAGCAGACTGACTGGGGCCAACGTCCTGACTTTC
cdr3_aa: CASRLTGANVLTF
d_call: NA
cdr3_length: 13
clone_size: many
v_call: TRBV11-2
j_call: TRBJ2-6

cdr3_nt: TGTGCCAGCTCACCACCGGGATGGACTGAGCAGTTCTTC
cdr3_aa: CASSPPGWTEQFF
d_call: NA
cdr3_length: 13
clone_size: NA
v_call: TRBV18
j_call: TRBJ2-1

cdr3_nt: TGCAGTGCTAGAGGAGCGGGAGGGCCTAGAAAAGAGACCCAGTACTTC
cdr3_aa: CSARGAGGPRKETQYF
d_call: TRBD2
cdr3_length: 16
clone_size: many
v_call: TRBV20-1
j_call: TRBJ2-5

cdr3_nt: TGCGCCAGCAGCGCAGGGCGGCTCACAGATACGCAGTATTTT
cdr3_aa: CASSAGRLTDTQYF
d_call: NA
cdr3_length: 14
clone_size: NA
v_call: TRBV10-1
j_call: TRBJ2-3

cdr3_nt: TGTGCCAGCTCACCAGCGGAAGGGATGGAGCAGTTCTTC
cdr3_aa: CASSPAEGMEQFF
d_call: NA
cdr3_length: 13
clone_size: NA
v_call: TRBV18
j_call: TRBJ2-1

cdr3_nt: TGTGCCAGCAGCTTAGCTGCCCCCCTAGCGGGACACACCGGGGAGCTGTTTTTT
cdr3_aa: CASSLAAPLAGHTGELFF
d_call: TRBD2
cdr3_length: 18
clone_size: NA
v_call: TRBV11-1
j_call: TRBJ2-2

cdr3_nt: TGCGCCAGCAGCTTTATAACAGGCACTGAAGCTTTCTTT
cdr3_aa: CASSFITGTEAFF
d_call: NA
cdr3_length: 13
clone_size: few
v_call: TRBV5-1
j_call: TRBJ1-1

cdr3_nt: TGTGCCACCAGCAGAGAAGGACTTTTGTCGAACACTGAAGCTTTCTTT
cdr3_aa: CATSREGLLSNTEAFF
d_call: NA
cdr3_length: 16
clone_size: NA
v_call: TRBV15
j_call: TRBJ1-1

cdr3_nt: TGTGCCAGCACCCCCCGGGTGGGACAGGGGAACGAAAAACTGTTTTTT
cdr3_aa: CASTPRVGQGNEKLFF
d_call: TRBD1
cdr3_length: 16
clone_size: NA
v_call: TRBV6-5
j_call: TRBJ1-4

cdr3_nt: TGTGCATGGGAAGATGGGCGGGCCTACAATGAGCAGTTCTTC
cdr3_aa: CAWEDGRAYNEQFF
d_call: NA
cdr3_length: 14
clone_size: NA
v_call: TRBV30
j_call: TRBJ2-1

cdr3_nt: TGTGCCAGCTCACCACCGGTGGGGAGTTACACCTCTACCTACGAGCAGTACTTC
cdr3_aa: CASSPPVGSYTSTYEQYF
d_call: NA
cdr3_length: 18
clone_size: NA
v_call: TRBV18
j_call: TRBJ2-7

cdr3_nt: TGTGCCAGCAGCTCCACAGGAGTGGGAGTGAAGGAACTGTTTTTT
cdr3_aa: CASSSTGVGVKELFF
d_call: NA
cdr3_length: 15
clone_size: many
v_call: TRBV7-9
j_call: TRBJ1-4

cdr3_nt: TGCAGTGCTTCCAAGCGGGAGGACACGTTTGGGCAGTACTTC
cdr3_aa: CSASKREDTFGQYF
d_call: TRBD2
cdr3_length: 14
clone_size: few
v_call: TRBV20-1
j_call: TRBJ2-7

cdr3_nt: TGTGCCAGCAGTTTAAGCTGGAACACTGAAGCTTTCTTT
cdr3_aa: CASSLSWNTEAFF
d_call: NA
cdr3_length: 13
clone_size: few
v_call: TRBV12-3/TRBV12-4
j_call: TRBJ1-1

cdr3_nt: TGCGCCAGCAGTGAGTCTCGGCAGTTCTTC
cdr3_aa: CASSESRQFF
d_call: NA
cdr3_length: 10
clone_size: NA
v_call: TRBV10-2
j_call: TRBJ2-1

cdr3_nt: TGTGCCAGCAGCGTAGAAGGGGAGCAGTTCTTC
cdr3_aa: CASSVEGEQFF
d_call: NA
cdr3_length: 11
clone_size: few
v_call: TRBV7-8
j_call: TRBJ2-1

cdr3_nt: TGTGCCAGCACCCTAGCGGGTATCGGGGAGCTGTTTTTT
cdr3_aa: CASTLAGIGELFF
d_call: TRBD2
cdr3_length: 13
clone_size: many
v_call: TRBV27
j_call: TRBJ2-2

cdr3_nt: TGCAGTGCTAGACTTATCCAAGAGACCCAGTACTTC
cdr3_aa: CSARLIQETQYF
d_call: NA
cdr3_length: 12
clone_size: NA
v_call: TRBV20-1
j_call: TRBJ2-5

cdr3_nt: TGCAGCGTTGGAGGGGGCAGCAGCACAGATACGCAGTATTTT
cdr3_aa: CSVGGGSSTDTQYF
d_call: TRBD1
cdr3_length: 14
clone_size: NA
v_call: TRBV29-1
j_call: TRBJ2-3

cdr3_nt: TGTGCCAGCTCACCACGGGACAGGGGAACTGAAGCTTTCTTT
cdr3_aa: CASSPRDRGTEAFF
d_call: TRBD1
cdr3_length: 14
clone_size: NA
v_call: TRBV18
j_call: TRBJ1-1

cdr3_nt: TGTGCCAGCATCCAGGGACTAGCGGATTACACAGATACGCAGTATTTT
cdr3_aa: CASIQGLADYTDTQYF
d_call: TRBD2
cdr3_length: 16
clone_size: NA
v_call: TRBV7-9
j_call: TRBJ2-3

cdr3_nt: TGTGCCAGCAGTGACCTCGGGACTAGCTATCGTAGGTACGAGCAGTACTTC
cdr3_aa: CASSDLGTSYRRYEQYF
d_call: TRBD2
cdr3_length: 17
clone_size: NA
v_call: TRBV6-1
j_call: TRBJ2-7

cdr3_nt: TGTGCCAGCAGACGAGGACTAGCGGGAGGCCCCTACGAGCAGTACTTC
cdr3_aa: CASRRGLAGGPYEQYF
d_call: TRBD2
cdr3_length: 16
clone_size: few
v_call: TRBV6-1
j_call: TRBJ2-7

cdr3_nt: TGTGCCATCAGTGATGCTCTTCTAGCGGGAGTAGGTAATGAGCAGTTCTTC
cdr3_aa: CAISDALLAGVGNEQFF
d_call: TRBD2
cdr3_length: 17
clone_size: NA
v_call: TRBV10-3
j_call: TRBJ2-1

cdr3_nt: TGTGCCAGCAGCCAATGGGGGTCCTCCTACGAGCAGTACTTC
cdr3_aa: CASSQWGSSYEQYF
d_call: NA
cdr3_length: 14
clone_size: few
v_call: TRBV3-1
j_call: TRBJ2-7

cdr3_nt: TGTGCCAGCATTGTAACCGGGACCTATAATTCACCCCTCCACTTT
cdr3_aa: CASIVTGTYNSPLHF
d_call: NA
cdr3_length: 15
clone_size: NA
v_call: TRBV28
j_call: TRBJ1-6

cdr3_nt: TGTGCCAGCAGTACTAGGAATGAGCAGTTCTTC
cdr3_aa: CASSTRNEQFF
d_call: NA
cdr3_length: 11
clone_size: many
v_call: TRBV6-2/TRBV6-3
j_call: TRBJ2-1

cdr3_nt: TGTGCCAGCAGCTCCGAAGTCAGGAATTCACCCCTCCACTTT
cdr3_aa: CASSSEVRNSPLHF
d_call: NA
cdr3_length: 14
clone_size: few
v_call: TRBV7-2
j_call: TRBJ1-6

cdr3_nt: TGCAGTGCTGGACCTTGGAAAGGGATAGCTTACGAGCAGTACTTC
cdr3_aa: CSAGPWKGIAYEQYF
d_call: NA
cdr3_length: 15
clone_size: few
v_call: TRBV20-1
j_call: TRBJ2-7

cdr3_nt: TGTGCCAGCAGCTCCTGGACAGAGGGAGGGCATATTTACAATGAGCAGTTCTTC
cdr3_aa: CASSSWTEGGHIYNEQFF
d_call: NA
cdr3_length: 18
clone_size: NA
v_call: TRBV5-6
j_call: TRBJ2-1

cdr3_nt: TGTGCCAGCAGTTTGGGCTTCCTTGGGACCGGGGAGCTGTTTTTT
cdr3_aa: CASSLGFLGTGELFF
d_call: NA
cdr3_length: 15
clone_size: few
v_call: TRBV12-3/TRBV12-4
j_call: TRBJ2-2

cdr3_nt: TGTGCCAGCAGCCAAGTTAATCTCGGGGGGCAGTACTTC
cdr3_aa: CASSQVNLGGQYF
d_call: NA
cdr3_length: 13
clone_size: many
v_call: TRBV14
j_call: TRBJ2-7

cdr3_nt: TGTGCCAGCAGCAACCGGGTCGACAGGTGGGTCACTGAAGCTTTCTTT
cdr3_aa: CASSNRVDRWVTEAFF
d_call: NA
cdr3_length: 16
clone_size: many
v_call: TRBV6-1
j_call: TRBJ1-1

cdr3_nt: TGCGCCAGCAGCGTCTGGGGGGGGGCTAGCGGGACTCAACCAATCTCCTACAATGAGCAGTTCTTC
cdr3_aa: CASSVWGGASGTQPISYNEQFF
d_call: TRBD2
cdr3_length: 22
clone_size: few
v_call: TRBV5-1
j_call: TRBJ2-1

cdr3_nt: TGTGCCAGCAGCGTAGGTTATGGGAAGACTATTTCCGGGGAGCTGTTTTTT
cdr3_aa: CASSVGYGKTISGELFF
d_call: NA
cdr3_length: 17
clone_size: few
v_call: TRBV9
j_call: TRBJ2-2

cdr3_nt: TGCGCCAGCAGCAGGACAGCCCACGAGCAGTACTTC
cdr3_aa: CASSRTAHEQYF
d_call: NA
cdr3_length: 12
clone_size: many
v_call: TRBV5-1
j_call: TRBJ2-7

cdr3_nt: TGTGCCATCAGTGAGAGTGGGGACAGCCAAGAGACCCAGTACTTC
cdr3_aa: CAISESGDSQETQYF
d_call: TRBD1
cdr3_length: 15
clone_size: NA
v_call: TRBV10-3
j_call: TRBJ2-5

cdr3_nt: TGTGCCAGCAGCCCCATGGGGACCACTGAAGCTTTCTTT
cdr3_aa: CASSPMGTTEAFF
d_call: NA
cdr3_length: 13
clone_size: NA
v_call: TRBV7-9
j_call: TRBJ1-1

cdr3_nt: TGTGCCAGCAGTTGGACTAGCGGGAGGAGGAATGAGCAGTTCTTC
cdr3_aa: CASSWTSGRRNEQFF
d_call: TRBD2
cdr3_length: 15
clone_size: NA
v_call: TRBV28
j_call: TRBJ2-1